This T cell receptor beta chain was recovered during a study of cytomegalovirus exposure and HLA in healthy donors. In its sample, this clone was seen a few times. Per the germline V gene, CDR1 is SGHDN and CDR2 is FVKESK. The CDR3 runs to 16 residues. V dropped 0 bases and J dropped 0 bases, with 9 bases sitting between them. PCR involved 60 Vbeta and 13 Jbeta primers. Profiled with immunoSEQ multiplex PCR; TCRdb holds only in-frame clones, not every one. Found here are about 170,000 clones, approximately 79% of them singletons; the top ten hold 0.85% to 1%. Sequencing was done on a sample of PBMCs. The chain carries TRBV14 and TRBJ2-1; possible D gene TRBD2, 6 bases. This receptor was identified in a woman between 45 and 65 years old in good health and CMV-seropositive. Here the CDR3 DNA reads TGTGCCAGCAGCCAAGATTTCGGGAGCTCCTACAATGAGCAGTTCTTC. This translates into CASSQDFGSSYNEQFF.